These 4 T cell receptor beta chains share one sample of origin, sequenced in a study of blood T cell repertoires in COVID-19. Only in-frame clones appear in the TCRdb table, and some are missing; sequencing was by immunoSEQ multiplex PCR. Of 450,000 to 500,000 clones detected, 70% to 90% appear once; the ten largest clones hold about 3.2%. Sequenced input: peripheral blood. These receptors were taken from a human donor in a cohort sampled during active COVID-19.

The chain couples TRBV28 to TRBJ1-2, with a tentative D call TRBD1 (5 bases). The CDR3 has 14 amino acids. The germline V and J ends were trimmed by 5 bases and 1 base, with 11 bases remaining between them. Germline CDR1 is MDHEN and CDR2 is SYDVKM. CDR3 sequence reads: CASSTGSNNYGYTF. The CDR3 DNA follows: TGTGCCAGCAGTACAGGATCTAATAACTATGGCTACACCTTC.

Here the CDR3 DNA reads TGTGCCAGCAGCCCGAGGGCTAGCGGGAGTCCTGGGGAGCAGTACTTC. Residues: CASSPRASGSPGEQYF. V and J are TRBV3-1 (or the pseudogene TRBV3-2) and TRBJ2-7; TRBD2 matches at 10 bases. The V gene's germline CDR1 is LGHDT and CDR2 YNNKEL (reference sequence). V lost 4 bases, J lost 7 bases, and 13 bases stayed unmatched. The CDR3 consists of 16 residues.

The CDR3 nucleotides read TGTGCCAGCAGCCTCCTAGCGTGGAAGGGGAATGAGCAGTTCTTC. Amino acids: CASSLLAWKGNEQFF. The chain recombines TRBV9 with TRBJ2-1; perhaps TRBD2 as D (6 bases). The CDR3 is made up of 15 amino acids. V was trimmed by 4 bases and J by 7 bases, leaving 18 bases between them. Germline V gene sequence: CDR1 SGDLS, CDR2 YYNGEE.

V is TRBV4-2 and J is TRBJ1-2, with D perhaps matching TRBD1 (5 bases). The germline V gene encodes CDR1 LGHNA and CDR2 YNFKEQ. The V gene lost 0 bases and the J gene lost 0 bases, with 11 bases spanning the gap. The CDR3 extends over 16 amino acids. CDR3 in amino acids: CASSQEAGRANYGYTF. For the CDR3, the DNA is TGTGCCAGCAGCCAAGAAGCGGGGCGAGCTAACTATGGCTACACCTTC.